This T cell receptor beta chain was observed in a study of control samples from healthy donors and cancer patients (dated by TCRdb to the early 2020s). The receptor library was made with the immunoSEQ multiplex PCR assay. TCRdb retrieved this table from immuneACCESS and kept in-frame rearrangements only. Not all clones are present; in checked studies, unresolved V genes account for under half, and no reason is known for the remainder. The sample table shows about 120,000 clones, and more than 75% are seen once. The top ten clonotypes cover roughly 4% of the sample. CDR1 and CDR2 are read off the germline V gene (reference sequence) as SEHNR and FQNEAQ. Trimming accounts for 4 bases at V and 6 bases at J, while the number of junction bases matched to no gene is 10. The CDR3 sequence holds 15 residues, the cysteine and phenylalanine included. The CDR3 DNA has 45 bases and is translated from base 1.

In regard to this clone: Its antigen is unknown. Within one base of it there is no much larger clone, and no base qualities were kept.

The material sequenced was PBMCs. The rearrangement joined TRBV7-9 to TRBJ2-5, and TRBD2 aligns with 8 junction nucleotides. This clonotype was obtained from a woman in her sixties with lung cancer. The DNA sequence is TGTGCCAGCAGCTACTGGACTAGCCGGTTAAAGACCCAGTACTTC. It translates to CASSYWTSRLKTQYF.